These T cell receptor beta chains were read from a single sample in a study of radiotherapy plus CTLA-4 blockade in lung cancer. TCRdb's table, derived via immunoSEQ multiplex PCR, lists solely in-frame clones and lacks some. The sample lists some 77,000 clones; around 85% were seen once. The material was peripheral blood, obtained from a patient treated with radiotherapy plus ipilimumab. These receptors were collected from a human donor with non-small cell lung cancer who had a partial response to radiotherapy plus ipilimumab. Both conserved end residues are part of each CDR3. D genes are given only for firm matches. The size field is filled for only some rows; it gives once, few, many or a size class.

J gene,clone size,D gene,V gene,CDR3 DNA,CDR3 protein
TRBJ1-4,once,TRBD1,TRBV13,TGTGCCAGCAGCTGGACAGGGGAAAATGAAAAACTGTTTTTT,CASSWTGENEKLFF
TRBJ1-1,-,TRBD1,TRBV6-5,TGTGCCAGCAGTTACTCTCTGGACAGGGGGCGCCTTGAAGCTTTCTTT,CASSYSLDRGRLEAFF
TRBJ2-1,-,TRBD2,TRBV5-6,TGTGCCAGCAGCCCATATTCTAGCGGGAAGCGTGAGCAGTTCTTC,CASSPYSSGKREQFF
TRBJ2-7,-,TRBD2,TRBV19,TGTGCCAGTAGTCCCCCGTTTACTAGCGGGAGACAGCAGTACTTC,CASSPPFTSGRQQYF
TRBJ1-5,-,-,TRBV2,TGTGCCAGCAGTGAATCGGGGGGTCAGCCCCAGCATTTT,CASSESGGQPQHF
TRBJ1-2,-,TRBD1,TRBV19,TGTGCCAGTAGTATAGGACAGGGGGCTTTTTATGGCTACACCTTC,CASSIGQGAFYGYTF
TRBJ1-3,-,-,TRBV9,TGTGCCAGCAGCGTCCCTCCAGCTGGAAACACCATATATTTT,CASSVPPAGNTIYF
TRBJ2-7,-,TRBD2,TRBV5-4,TGTGCCAGCAGCGCCGGGACTAGCGGAGAATACGAGCAGTACTTC,CASSAGTSGEYEQYF
TRBJ1-1,-,-,TRBV5-4,TGTGCCAGCAGCTCACAGAACACTGAAGCTTTCTTT,CASSSQNTEAFF
TRBJ1-2,-,-,TRBV5-4,TGTGCCAGCAGCTCAGGCAAGGATGGCTACACCTTC,CASSSGKDGYTF
TRBJ1-5,-,-,TRBV28,TGTGCCAGCAGTTTAATCGGTGAGTGGCCCCAGCATTTT,CASSLIGEWPQHF
TRBJ1-6,-,TRBD1,TRBV7-9,TGTGCCAGCAGCCGATCCGGGACAGGGTTTGGAGATTCACCCCTCCACTTT,CASSRSGTGFGDSPLHF
TRBJ2-7,-,TRBD1,TRBV7-8,TGTGCCAGCAGCTTAGGCCGGGACAGGGGTTACGAGCAGTACTTC,CASSLGRDRGYEQYF
TRBJ1-1,-,-,TRBV19,TGTGCCAGTAGTAAAGGGACACGCACTGAAGCTTTCTTT,CASSKGTRTEAFF
TRBJ2-2,-,TRBD2,TRBV7-7,TGTGCTAGCAGCTTAGCGGGTAGCGCGAGCGGGGAGCTGTTTTTT,CASSLAGSASGELFF
TRBJ1-2,-,-,TRBV6-1,TGTGCCAGCAGATCGGGACTTAACCTGAGAGGCTACACCTTC,CASRSGLNLRGYTF
TRBJ2-7,-,TRBD1,TRBV27,TGTGCCAGCAGACCCGGGACAGTTGGCGAGCAGTACTTC,CASRPGTVGEQYF
TRBJ2-3,-,-,TRBV6-1,TGTGCCAGCAGTGTCGGGAAGACAGATACGCAGTATTTT,CASSVGKTDTQYF
TRBJ2-1,-,TRBD1,TRBV7-3,TGTGCCAGCAGCTCAGGGGGCGCATATCAGTTCTTC,CASSSGGAYQFF
TRBJ2-3,-,-,TRBV19,TGTGCCAGCAACACACAGATCACAGATACGCAGTATTTT,CASNTQITDTQYF
TRBJ1-2,-,-,TRBV4-3,TGCGCCAGCAGCCAAGAGTCGGTGGGCCCTGCCTTACTCTATGGCTACACCTTC,CASSQESVGPALLYGYTF
TRBJ2-6,-,-,TRBV9,TGTGCCAGCAGCGTAGCGGTAGGACTGAGCTCTGGGGCCAACGTCCTGACTTTC,CASSVAVGLSSGANVLTF
TRBJ2-5,once,TRBD2,TRBV19,TGTGCCAGTATGGGGGGGGTCACTCGTGAGACCCAGTACTTC,CASMGGVTRETQYF
TRBJ2-3,-,TRBD1,TRBV7-2,TGTGCCAGCAGCTTAGCCGGGACAGGGGGCCACACAGATACGCAGTATTTT,CASSLAGTGGHTDTQYF
TRBJ2-1,-,-,TRBV19,TGTGCCAGTACCCACAGTAATGAGCAGTTCTTC,CASTHSNEQFF
TRBJ2-5,-,-,TRBV6-5,TGTGCCAGCAGTAGGCGGGTCGCCCGCGGCGAGACCCAGTACTTC,CASSRRVARGETQYF
TRBJ1-2,-,TRBD1,TRBV6-1,TGTGCCAGCAGTGGGACAGGGGGTACCTATGGCTACACCTTC,CASSGTGGTYGYTF
TRBJ1-5,-,TRBD1,TRBV30,TGTGCCTGGAGTGAGACAGGGGAACAGCCCCAGCATTTT,CAWSETGEQPQHF
TRBJ2-6,once,-,TRBV28,TGTGCCAGCAGTTTTCTTCCGGGAGTCGCCGGGGCCAACGTCCTGACTTTC,CASSFLPGVAGANVLTF